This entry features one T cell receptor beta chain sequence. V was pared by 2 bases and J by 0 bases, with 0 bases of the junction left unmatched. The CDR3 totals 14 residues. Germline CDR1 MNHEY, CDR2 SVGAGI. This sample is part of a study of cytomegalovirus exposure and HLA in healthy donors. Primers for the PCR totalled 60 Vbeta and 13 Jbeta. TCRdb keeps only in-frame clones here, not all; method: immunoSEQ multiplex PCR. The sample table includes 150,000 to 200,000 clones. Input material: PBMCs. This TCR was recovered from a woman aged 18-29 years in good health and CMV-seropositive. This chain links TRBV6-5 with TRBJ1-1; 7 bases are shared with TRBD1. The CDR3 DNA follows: TGTGCCAGCAGTTACGACAGGGTGAACACTGAAGCTTTCTTT. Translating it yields CASSYDRVNTEAFF.